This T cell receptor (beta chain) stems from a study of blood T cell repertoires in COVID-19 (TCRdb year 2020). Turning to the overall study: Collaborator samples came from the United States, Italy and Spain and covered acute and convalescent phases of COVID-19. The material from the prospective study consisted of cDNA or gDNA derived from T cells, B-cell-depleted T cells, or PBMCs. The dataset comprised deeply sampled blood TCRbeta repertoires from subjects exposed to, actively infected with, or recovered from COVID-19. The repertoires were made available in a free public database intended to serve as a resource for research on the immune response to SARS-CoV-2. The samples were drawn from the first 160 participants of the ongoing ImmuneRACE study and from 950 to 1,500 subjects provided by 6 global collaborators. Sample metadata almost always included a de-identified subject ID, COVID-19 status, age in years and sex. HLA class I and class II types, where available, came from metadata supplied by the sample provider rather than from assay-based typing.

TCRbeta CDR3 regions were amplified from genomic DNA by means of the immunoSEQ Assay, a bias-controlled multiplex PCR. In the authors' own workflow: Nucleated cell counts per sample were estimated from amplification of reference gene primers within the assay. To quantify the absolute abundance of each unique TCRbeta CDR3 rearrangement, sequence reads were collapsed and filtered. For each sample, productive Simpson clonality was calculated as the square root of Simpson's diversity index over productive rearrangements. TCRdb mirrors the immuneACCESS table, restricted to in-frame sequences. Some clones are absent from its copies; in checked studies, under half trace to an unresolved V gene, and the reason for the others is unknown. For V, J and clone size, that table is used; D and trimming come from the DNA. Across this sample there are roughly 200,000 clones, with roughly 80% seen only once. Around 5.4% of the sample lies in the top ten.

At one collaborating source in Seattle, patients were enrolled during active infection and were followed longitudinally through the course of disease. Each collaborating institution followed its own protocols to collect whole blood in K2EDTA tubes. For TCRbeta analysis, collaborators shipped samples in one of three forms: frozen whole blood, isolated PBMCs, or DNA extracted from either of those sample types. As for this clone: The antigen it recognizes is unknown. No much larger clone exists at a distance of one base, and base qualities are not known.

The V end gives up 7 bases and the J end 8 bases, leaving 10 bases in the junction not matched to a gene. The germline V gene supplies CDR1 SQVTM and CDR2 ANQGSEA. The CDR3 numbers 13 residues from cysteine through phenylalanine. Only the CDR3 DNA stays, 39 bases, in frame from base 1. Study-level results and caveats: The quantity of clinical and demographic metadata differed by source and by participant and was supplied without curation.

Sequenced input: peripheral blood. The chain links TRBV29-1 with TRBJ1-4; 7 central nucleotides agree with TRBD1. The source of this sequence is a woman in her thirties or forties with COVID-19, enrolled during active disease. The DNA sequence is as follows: TGCAGCGCCACACAGGGGCAAGGAGAAAAACTGTTTTTT. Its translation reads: CSATQGQGEKLFF.